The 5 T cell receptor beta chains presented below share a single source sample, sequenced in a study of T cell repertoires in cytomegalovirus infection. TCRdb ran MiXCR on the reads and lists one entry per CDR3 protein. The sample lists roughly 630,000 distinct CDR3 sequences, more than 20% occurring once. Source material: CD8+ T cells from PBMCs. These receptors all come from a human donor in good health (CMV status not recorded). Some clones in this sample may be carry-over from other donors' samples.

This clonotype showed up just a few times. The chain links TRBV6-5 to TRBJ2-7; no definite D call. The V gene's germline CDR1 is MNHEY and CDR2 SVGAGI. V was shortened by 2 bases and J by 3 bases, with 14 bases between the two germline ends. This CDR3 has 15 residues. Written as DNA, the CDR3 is TGTGCCAGCAGTTACAGAAGGGAAGGCTTCTACGAGCAGTACGTC. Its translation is CASSYRREGFYEQYV.

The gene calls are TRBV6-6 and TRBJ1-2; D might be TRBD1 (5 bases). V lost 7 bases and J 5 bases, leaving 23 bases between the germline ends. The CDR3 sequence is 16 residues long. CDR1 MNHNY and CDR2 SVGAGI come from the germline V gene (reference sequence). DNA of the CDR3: TGTGCCAGCACCCACCCGGACGACAGATCAATATATGGCTACACCTTC. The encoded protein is CASTHPDDRSIYGYTF.

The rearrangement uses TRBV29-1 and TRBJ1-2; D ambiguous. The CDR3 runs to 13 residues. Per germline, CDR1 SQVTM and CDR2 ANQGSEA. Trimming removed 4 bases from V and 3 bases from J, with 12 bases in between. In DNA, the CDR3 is TGCAGCGTTGTGGGCCTAATGGACTATGGCTACACCTTC. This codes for CSVVGLMDYGYTF.

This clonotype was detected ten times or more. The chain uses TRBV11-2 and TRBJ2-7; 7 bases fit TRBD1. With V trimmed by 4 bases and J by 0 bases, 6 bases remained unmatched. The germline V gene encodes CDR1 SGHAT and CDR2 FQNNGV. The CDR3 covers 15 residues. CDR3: CASSSDRVGSYEQYV. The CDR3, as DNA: TGTGCCAGCAGCTCAGACAGGGTCGGCTCCTACGAGCAGTACGTC.

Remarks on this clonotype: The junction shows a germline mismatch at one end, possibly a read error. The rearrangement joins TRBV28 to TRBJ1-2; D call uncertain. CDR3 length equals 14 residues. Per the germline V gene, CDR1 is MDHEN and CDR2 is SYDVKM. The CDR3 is CASSPPAQRYDYTF. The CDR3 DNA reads TGTGCCAGCAGTCCTCCCGCCCAGCGGTATGACTACACCTTC.